The following is a T cell receptor (beta chain) sequence with its context. Its antigen is not yet known. Nothing much larger sits one base from this clone, and base qualities are not available. The ex vivo total memory CD4+ samples were sequenced at deep level, which gave a detection sensitivity of one cell in 200,000. The QIAamp DNA Micro Kit was used to extract genomic DNA from cell pellets, and the quantity and purity of the genomic DNA were checked by spectrophotometry. The immunoSEQ multiplex PCR assay was used to amplify TCR Vbeta CDR3 regions. Sequencing of amplicons was performed on the Illumina HiSeq platform. Each retrieved sequence was 87 nucleotides long and included the CDR3 region. In the original analysis: A unique productive TCR Vbeta nucleotide sequence was defined as a clonotype and was quantified by productive template frequency from ImmunoSEQ Analyzer V3.0. Expanded clonotypes were defined by a threshold at the top 5th percentile of each frequency-ranked repertoire. Repertoire overlap was computed as Chao-Jaccard with the R package fossil and visualized by nonmetric multidimensional scaling with the R package MASS. As stored in TCRdb, this immuneACCESS dataset retains in-frame rearrangements with V and J assigned. A fraction of the clones does not appear; measured against another copy, unresolved V genes explain less than half of the discrepancy, and the remainder lacks a known reason. The D gene and trimming were derived from the DNA, and the V and J assignments and clone size from that table. The table for this sample lists just under 30,000 clones; roughly four fifths of them were counted only once. The ten largest clones represent 1.5% to 2% of the sample.

These data are taken from a study of human CD4 T cells and Enterobacteriaceae (dated by TCRdb to 2018 to 2020). The paper's findings and limits, for the study overall: The reactivity of ex vivo clonotypes was inferred solely through the matching of nucleotide sequences to CFSE-low cultures from the same donors. Ex vivo, broadly cross-reactive clonotypes were observed to appear more expanded than specific clonotypes, with about 55% of the 19 and most of the roughly 35 being found within the top 5%.

Memory CD4+ T cells were FACS-sorted on a FACSAria III to over 95% purity as all CD4+ cells other than CD45RA+CCR7+CD95- naive cells. Blood from healthy donors came from blood donation centers in Switzerland. Positive selection with CD4 and CD14 magnetic microbeads was used to enrich total CD4+ T cells and monocytes. Before sorting, CD8+, CD14+, CD16+, CD56+, CD19+ and CD25-bright cells were excluded. To assess in vivo expansion of bacteria-reactive clonotypes, total memory CD4+ T cells from a couple of blood donors were sequenced directly ex vivo. Isolation of peripheral blood mononuclear cells from donor blood was performed with Ficoll-Paque Plus. What was sequenced was memory CD4+ T cells from blood. The cell subset or site tag for this specimen amounts to: total memory CD4 T cells sorted directly ex vivo, unstimulated. This receptor was obtained from a human donor in good health.

The base sequence is TGTGCCACCAGCAGAGGCGGACAGGGGGCCGACGAGCAGTACTTC. This encodes CATSRGGQGADEQYF. Recombination linked TRBV15 to TRBJ2-7; TRBD1 matches 11 bases in the middle. Germline trimming amounts to 1 base on V and 5 bases on J, with 4 as the count of junction bases outside the gene matches. Spanning cysteine to phenylalanine, the CDR3 consists of 15 amino acids. CDR3 DNA is the only sequence kept; it has 45 bases, read in frame from the first base. CDR1 is given as LNHNV and CDR2 as YYDKDF, both from the germline V gene (reference sequence). With the portions outside the CDR3 filled from the reference TRBV15 and TRBJ2-7 genes, the complete variable region becomes DAMVIQNPRYQVTQFGKPVTLSCSQTLNHNVMYWYQQKSSQAPKLLFHYYDKDFNNEADTPDNFQSRRPNTSFCFLDIRSPGLGDTAMYLCATSRGGQGADEQYFGPGTRLTVT.